The T cell receptor beta chain under discussion was sequenced for a study of vaccination and CD4 T cells after COVID-19. Study overall: A median of about 100 days (range 35 to 161) separated diagnosis from post-COVID sampling. The authors exposed cells to overlapping spike peptides derived from SARS-CoV-2, HCoV-NL63, HCoV-OC43 and HCoV-229E. Blood was drawn a median around 70 days post second dose, range 14 to 241.

Documented treatment: roughly 10-day PBMC culture with coronavirus spike peptide pools or control peptides (ViraFEST assay). Each of days 3 and 7 saw half the medium replaced by fresh IL-2 medium. There are a few counts of this clonotype. As yet, its antigen is unknown. The Oncomine TCR Beta short-read assay sequenced DNA from cultured CD4+ T cells. TCRdb analysed the PCR reads with MiXCR anew, one entry per CDR3 protein. The sample has roughly 14,000 distinct CDR3 sequences; more than 40% are singletons. The CDR3 is made up of 14 amino acids. Germline assignment: CDR1 SGHDT and CDR2 YYEEEE. The germline V and J ends were trimmed by 5 bases and 3 bases, with 12 bases remaining between them.

The sequence derives from a human donor with COVID-19. The rearrangement links TRBV5-6 to TRBJ1-5, with a weak D call TRBD1 (5 bases). Sequenced input: cultured CD4+ T cells from blood. Here the CDR3 reads CASSPTGPNQPQHF. In DNA, the CDR3 is TGTGCCAGCAGTCCTACGGGACCCAATCAGCCCCAGCATTTT. The entire variable domain, with the rest obtained from reference TRBV5-6 and TRBJ1-5, is as follows: DAGVTQSPTHLIKTRGQQVTLRCSPKSGHDTVSWYQQALGQGPQFIFQYYEEEERQRGNFPDRFSGHQFPNYSSELNVNALLLGDSALYLCASSPTGPNQPQHFGDGTRLSIL.